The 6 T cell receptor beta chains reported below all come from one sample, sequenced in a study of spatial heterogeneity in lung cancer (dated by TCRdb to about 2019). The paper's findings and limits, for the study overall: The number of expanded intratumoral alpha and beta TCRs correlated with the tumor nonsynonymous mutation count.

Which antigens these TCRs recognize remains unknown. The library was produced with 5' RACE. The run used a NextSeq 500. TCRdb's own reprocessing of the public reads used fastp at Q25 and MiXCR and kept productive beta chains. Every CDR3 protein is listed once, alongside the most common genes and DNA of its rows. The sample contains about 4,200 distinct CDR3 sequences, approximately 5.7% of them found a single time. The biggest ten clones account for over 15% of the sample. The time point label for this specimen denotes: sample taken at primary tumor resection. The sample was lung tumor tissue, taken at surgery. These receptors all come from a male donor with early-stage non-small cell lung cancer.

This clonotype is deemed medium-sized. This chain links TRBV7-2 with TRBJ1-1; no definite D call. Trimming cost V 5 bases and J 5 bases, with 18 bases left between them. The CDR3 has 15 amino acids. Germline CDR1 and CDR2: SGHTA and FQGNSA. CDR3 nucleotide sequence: TGTGCCAGCAGCCCACAGACCCAGCGGAGGACTGAAGCTTTCTTT. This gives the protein CASSPQTQRRTEAFF.

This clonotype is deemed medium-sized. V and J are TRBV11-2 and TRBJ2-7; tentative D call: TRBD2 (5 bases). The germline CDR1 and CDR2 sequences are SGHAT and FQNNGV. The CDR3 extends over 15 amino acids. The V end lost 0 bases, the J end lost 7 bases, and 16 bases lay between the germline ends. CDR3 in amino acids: CASSLDLQLPGEQYF. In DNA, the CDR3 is TGTGCCAGCAGCTTAGATCTCCAGCTCCCGGGGGAGCAGTACTTC.

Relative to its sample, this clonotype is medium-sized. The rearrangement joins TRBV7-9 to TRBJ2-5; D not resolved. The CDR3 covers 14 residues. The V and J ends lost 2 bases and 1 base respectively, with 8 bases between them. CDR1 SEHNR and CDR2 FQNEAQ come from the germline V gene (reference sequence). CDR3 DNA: TGTGCCAGCAGCTTATACGGCAGCCAAGAGACCCAGTACTTC. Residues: CASSLYGSQETQYF. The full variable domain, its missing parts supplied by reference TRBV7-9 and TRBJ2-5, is DTGVSQNPRHKITKRGQNVTFRCDPISEHNRLYWYRQTLGQGPEFLTYFQNEAQLEKSRLLSDRFSAERPKGSFSTLEIQRTEQGDSAMYLCASSLYGSQETQYFGPGTRLLVL.

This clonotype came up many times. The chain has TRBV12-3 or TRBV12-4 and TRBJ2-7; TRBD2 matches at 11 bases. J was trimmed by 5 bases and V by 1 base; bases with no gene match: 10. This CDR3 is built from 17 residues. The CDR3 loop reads CASSLDGTSGRRDEQYF. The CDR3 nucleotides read TGTGCCAGCAGTTTAGACGGGACTAGCGGAAGAAGGGACGAGCAGTACTTC.

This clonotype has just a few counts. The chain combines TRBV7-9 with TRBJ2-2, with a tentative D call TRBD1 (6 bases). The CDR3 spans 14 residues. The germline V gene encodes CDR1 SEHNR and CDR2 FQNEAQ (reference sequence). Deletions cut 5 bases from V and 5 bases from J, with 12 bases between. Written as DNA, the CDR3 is TGTGCCAGCAGCAGACTAACAGGGACCGGGGAGCTGTTTTTT. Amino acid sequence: CASSRLTGTGELFF.

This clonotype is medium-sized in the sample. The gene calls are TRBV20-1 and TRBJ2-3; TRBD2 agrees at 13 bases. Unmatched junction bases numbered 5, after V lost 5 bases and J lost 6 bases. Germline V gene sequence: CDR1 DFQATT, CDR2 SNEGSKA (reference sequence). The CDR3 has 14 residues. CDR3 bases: TGCAGTGCTTGGACTAGCGGGAGAGCGGATACGCAGTATTTT. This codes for CSAWTSGRADTQYF.